Sequencing of this T cell receptor (beta chain) was carried out in a study of blood T cell repertoires in COVID-19. Across the whole study: Acute and convalescent COVID-19 samples came from the United States, Italy and Spain. T cells, B-cell-depleted T cells, or PBMCs supplied cDNA or gDNA.

Authors' processing steps: Reference gene primer amplification in the assay estimated nucleated cell counts. Assay used: immunoSEQ multiplex PCR; TCRdb lists only in-frame clones, some missing. V and J calls and clone size are copied from that table; D and trimming were computed from the DNA. Among about 45,000 clones, 83% were seen once, and the ten largest hold 8.2%. This CDR3 spans 15 amino acids. The germline V gene encodes CDR1 SGHTA and CDR2 FQGNSA. The junction had 6 bases not matched to a gene; V was cut back by 5 bases and J by 5 bases. The receptor comes from an older man in a cohort sampled during active COVID-19. Sequenced input: peripheral blood. V is TRBV7-2 and J is TRBJ2-5; TRBD2 matches at 12 bases. CDR3 sequence reads: CASSPLAGGRETQYF. The CDR3 nucleotides read TGTGCCAGCAGCCCCCTAGCGGGAGGGAGGGAGACCCAGTACTTC.